A selection of T cell receptor beta chains follows, all from one sample in a study of OX40 agonist ivuxolimab in advanced cancers. TCRdb's table, derived via immunoSEQ multiplex PCR, lists solely in-frame clones and lacks some. The sample holds 25,000 to 30,000 clones, 82% seen once. Sequenced here: CD4+ or CD8+ T cells sorted from blood, sampled in a trial of the OX40 agonist ivuxolimab. Source of these receptors: an adult with an advanced solid tumor such as melanoma, head and neck, liver or kidney cancer. CDR3s include the opening cysteine and the closing phenylalanine or tryptophan. The order of the fields is V gene, J gene, CDR3 protein.

>TRBV19|TRBJ2-1
CASSDTGEQFF
>TRBV30|TRBJ1-2
CAWINHGLGYTF
>TRBV4-1|TRBJ1-4
CASSQGKGRPNEKLFF
>TRBV10-3|TRBJ2-2
CAIWEGAISGELFF
>TRBV5-6|TRBJ2-3
CASSLTDTQYF
>TRBV13|TRBJ2-3
CASSLKLAGPPFGTDTQYF
>TRBV9|TRBJ1-5
CASSVAGSNQPQHF
>TRBV7-9|TRBJ1-1
CASSLALGMNTEAFF
>TRBV6-5|TRBJ2-7
CASSYSRQGTYEQYF
>TRBV2|TRBJ2-5
CASLRGKETQYF
>TRBV19|TRBJ1-5
CASSMVVEPQHF
>TRBV7-8|TRBJ2-1
CASSHNRGSYNEQFF
>TRBV30|TRBJ2-7
CAWSTLREGYEQYF
>TRBV5-1|TRBJ2-1
CASSPGTATYNEQFF
>TRBV5-6|TRBJ1-1
CASSLGSANTEAFF
>TRBV19|TRBJ2-2
CASSRTGWAGELFF
>TRBV28|TRBJ2-4
CARWRIIAKNIQYF
>TRBV29-1|TRBJ2-5
CSVDGQGKTQYF
>TRBV28|TRBJ1-1
CASTHAGDHMNTEAFF
>TRBV18|TRBJ1-1
CASSPNLGDRAEAFF
>TRBV9|TRBJ2-5
CASSLTGKGETQYF
>TRBV18|TRBJ1-4
CASSPTGPNEKLFF
>TRBV6-1|TRBJ2-7
CASRGGSSSYEQYF
>TRBV7-6|TRBJ2-1
CASSLAAQREGYNEQFF
>TRBV20-1|TRBJ1-1
CSARDRPEAFF
>TRBV28|TRBJ1-5
CASSLLWVNQPQHF
>TRBV6-5|TRBJ2-3
CASSYSRAGVADTQYF
>TRBV29-1|TRBJ1-1
CSVEGVGGRLNTEAFF
>TRBV4-2|TRBJ2-1
CASSQESGRPNEQFF
>TRBV4-3|TRBJ2-3
CASSQDRRTSTDTQYF
>TRBV29-1|TRBJ2-2
CSVGKVTGELFF
>TRBV10-3|TRBJ2-3
CAISGTSDVDTQYF
>TRBV13|TRBJ2-7
CASSPGGTAYEQYF
>TRBV29-1|TRBJ1-1
CSVEWAAVNTEAFF
>TRBV12-5|TRBJ1-1
CASGSHGAEAFF
>TRBV11-2|TRBJ2-2
CASSFASGSNTGELFF
>TRBV11-2|TRBJ2-1
CASSLAYNEQFF
>TRBV10-3|TRBJ1-5
CAISESEGKGPQHF
>TRBV28|TRBJ1-2
CASSPTSHNYGYTF
>TRBV6-1|TRBJ2-1
CASSEARRGWGNEQFF
>TRBV27|TRBJ1-5
CASSELPGPTNQPQHF
>TRBV5-5|TRBJ2-3
CASSTGTGGGFSTDTQYF
>TRBV11-2|TRBJ2-3
CASSFSAGGTDTQYF
>TRBV28|TRBJ2-7
CASSPMGQGTYEQYF
>TRBV15|NA
CATSREGGSSYEQYF
>TRBV4-1|TRBJ1-5
CASSQDRGTGGRNQPQHF
>TRBV28|TRBJ1-5
CASSFEGRNQPQHF
>TRBV6-5|TRBJ1-4
CASSFLAATNEKLFF
>TRBV18|TRBJ2-5
CASSPRAYMYQETQYF
>TRBV11-1|TRBJ2-7
CASSARGNWYEQYF
>TRBV7-2|TRBJ2-1
CASSLGTSVWGEQFF
>TRBV27|TRBJ2-7
CASSLRTSGGKQYF
>TRBV2|TRBJ2-1
CASTWTSGLLNEQFF
>TRBV27|TRBJ2-2
CASRPPSGHWTGELFF
>TRBV28|TRBJ2-3
CASSPLGGRTDTQYF